These T cell receptor beta chains were read from a single sample in a study of Ad26.COV2.S vaccination and SARS-CoV-2 variants. Profiling relied on immunoSEQ multiplex PCR, and the TCRdb table lists in-frame clones only, not all of them. Of about 87,000 clones in the sample, 82% are singletons; the top ten hold approximately 16%. The sequences come from peripheral blood, collected after recovery from COVID-19. These receptors were taken from a human donor who had recovered from COVID-19. Each CDR3 is given with its conserved first and last residue. Size is stated for part of the rows, as once, few or many counts, or as a class when the clone is expanded.

V gene: TRBV28; clone size: -; CDR3 protein: CASRGGGSQETQYF
V gene: TRBV5-1; clone size: -; CDR3 protein: CASSWEYNEQFF
V gene: TRBV27; clone size: -; CDR3 protein: CASSSHSTDTQYF
V gene: TRBV6-1; clone size: -; CDR3 protein: CASSEGGGSFWEQFF
V gene: TRBV28; clone size: -; CDR3 protein: CASSLLGDLYGYTF
V gene: TRBV19; clone size: -; CDR3 protein: CASNLQGGELFF
V gene: TRBV11-1; clone size: -; CDR3 protein: CASSLTGRLTYEQYF
V gene: TRBV28; clone size: few; CDR3 protein: CASSFIGTGLYEQYF
V gene: TRBV5-1; clone size: few; CDR3 protein: CASSLGHGGNTGELFF
V gene: TRBV27; clone size: -; CDR3 protein: CASSSPLRGEPQDF
V gene: TRBV28; clone size: once; CDR3 protein: CATSPRPPRGYTF
V gene: TRBV11-1; clone size: -; CDR3 protein: CASSLAGTSEQYF
V gene: TRBV6-5; clone size: once; CDR3 protein: CASSLTGTVYEQYF
V gene: TRBV28; clone size: -; CDR3 protein: CASSLTGTPANTGELFF
V gene: TRBV28; clone size: -; CDR3 protein: CASSLRQGNWAGELFF
V gene: TRBV6-5; clone size: many; CDR3 protein: CASRPGQGAVEQYF
V gene: TRBV6-5; clone size: few; CDR3 protein: CASSTSLNNQPQHF
V gene: TRBV29-1; clone size: -; CDR3 protein: CSVDRDSVYEQFF
V gene: TRBV6-6; clone size: -; CDR3 protein: CASSYWLAGEVNEQFF
V gene: TRBV29-1; clone size: -; CDR3 protein: CSVEDPGATFF
V gene: TRBV7-2; clone size: -; CDR3 protein: CASSLMGSSSGANVLTF
V gene: TRBV25-1; clone size: -; CDR3 protein: CASSDPGRLESEKLFF
V gene: TRBV18; clone size: -; CDR3 protein: CASSILAGAQPAKWETQYF
V gene: TRBV6-2/TRBV6-3; clone size: -; CDR3 protein: CASSFLRVASGRSHTQYF
V gene: TRBV28; clone size: -; CDR3 protein: CASSLYREETQYF
V gene: TRBV11-1; clone size: -; CDR3 protein: CASSLVTGARYEQYF
V gene: TRBV7-3; clone size: -; CDR3 protein: CASSQGLAEGREQFF
V gene: TRBV7-8; clone size: -; CDR3 protein: CASSPYGDRYTF
V gene: TRBV5-4; clone size: -; CDR3 protein: CASSLGTGGYYEQYF
V gene: TRBV27; clone size: -; CDR3 protein: CASKEREGASADTQYF
V gene: TRBV7-2; clone size: -; CDR3 protein: CASSSQGAGQPQHF
V gene: TRBV7-3; clone size: -; CDR3 protein: CASSLIPGNEQFF
V gene: TRBV7-2; clone size: -; CDR3 protein: CASSILASTDTQYF
V gene: TRBV6-2/TRBV6-3; clone size: -; CDR3 protein: CASSTDGYQPQHF
V gene: TRBV11-2; clone size: -; CDR3 protein: CASRSLAGGGPGDTQYF
V gene: TRBV15; clone size: -; CDR3 protein: CATRGTGNQPQHF
V gene: TRBV27; clone size: -; CDR3 protein: CASSPSGTGKLVNTEAFF
V gene: TRBV15; clone size: -; CDR3 protein: CATSRVHANTGELFF
V gene: TRBV27; clone size: -; CDR3 protein: CASSIAGVASTEAFF
V gene: TRBV12-3/TRBV12-4; clone size: -; CDR3 protein: CASSLREQFF
V gene: TRBV7-2; clone size: few; CDR3 protein: CASSLLAGVVTYEQYF
V gene: TRBV29-1; clone size: -; CDR3 protein: CSVVEGEPYEQYF
V gene: TRBV9; clone size: -; CDR3 protein: CASSPHLGGGNEQFF
V gene: TRBV13; clone size: -; CDR3 protein: CASSLEGQGSNNEQFF
V gene: TRBV9; clone size: few; CDR3 protein: CASSVGGTGRGNEQFF
V gene: TRBV6-5; clone size: -; CDR3 protein: CASIKGALYRTEAFF
V gene: TRBV28; clone size: few; CDR3 protein: CASSRGTGEIYEQYF
V gene: TRBV4-3; clone size: -; CDR3 protein: CASSRDPGRTNTGELFF
V gene: TRBV3-1/TRBV3-2; clone size: -; CDR3 protein: CASSRSSGYTGELFF
V gene: TRBV2; clone size: -; CDR3 protein: CASIRGLAGDTQYF
V gene: TRBV2; clone size: -; CDR3 protein: CASSEGQGEQPQHF
V gene: TRBV7-2; clone size: -; CDR3 protein: CASSPDRYTIYF
V gene: TRBV5-1; clone size: -; CDR3 protein: CASSHVLRGGVDNEQFF
V gene: TRBV7-9; clone size: -; CDR3 protein: CASSTSYGGALHYEQYF
V gene: TRBV18; clone size: -; CDR3 protein: CASSKTGTLGQETQYF
V gene: TRBV28; clone size: -; CDR3 protein: CASGVSGSLSYGYTF
V gene: TRBV12-3/TRBV12-4; clone size: -; CDR3 protein: CASSSFSSYEQYF